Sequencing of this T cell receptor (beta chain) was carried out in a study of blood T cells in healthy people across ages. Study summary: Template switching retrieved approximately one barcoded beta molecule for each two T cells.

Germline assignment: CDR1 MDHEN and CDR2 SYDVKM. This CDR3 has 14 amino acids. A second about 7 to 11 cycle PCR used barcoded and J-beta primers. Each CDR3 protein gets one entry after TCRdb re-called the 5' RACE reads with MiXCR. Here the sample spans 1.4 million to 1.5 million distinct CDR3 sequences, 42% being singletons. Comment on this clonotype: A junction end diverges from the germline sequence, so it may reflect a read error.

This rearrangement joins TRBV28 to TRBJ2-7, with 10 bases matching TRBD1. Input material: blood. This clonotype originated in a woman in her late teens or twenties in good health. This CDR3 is CAGSLGTGEYEQYF. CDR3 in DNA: TGTGCCGGCAGTTTAGGGACAGGGGAATACGAGCAGTACTTC. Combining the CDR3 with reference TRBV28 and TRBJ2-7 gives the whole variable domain DVKVTQSSRYLVKRTGEKVFLECVQDMDHENMFWYRQDPGLGLRLIYFSYDVKMKEKGDIPEGYSVSREKKERFSLILESASTNQTSMYLCAGSLGTGEYEQYFGPGTRLTVT.